The next 28 T cell receptor beta chains were all read from a single sample in a study of T cells in Graves' hyperthyroidism and ophthalmopathy (dated by TCRdb to between 2019 and 2020). Library preparation employed multiplex PCR. This sample was sequenced with an Illumina HiSeq 2000. Amplification of TCR beta CDR3 regions was carried out from RNA transcripts. The first round of RT-PCR for the TCR CDR3 was performed with the HTBI primer set and the Qiagen OneStep RT-PCR kit. The raw public data were reprocessed by TCRdb itself: fastp quality trimming at Q25, MiXCR clonotype calling, in-frame beta chains only. Each CDR3 protein appears once, grouped with its most common genes and DNA. A total of nearly 750,000 distinct CDR3 sequences appear in this sample, roughly a third of them only once. In total, the top ten clones hold approximately 31% of the sample. Sequenced material: blood. The receptors originated from a woman in her forties with Graves' hyperthyroidism.

The CDR3 is CASSESGQALAKNIQYF. For the CDR3, the DNA is TGCGCCAGCAGTGAGTCGGGGCAGGCTTTAGCCAAAAACATTCAGTACTTC. J is TRBJ2-4 and V is TRBV10-1; D might be TRBD1 (5 bases). V was shortened by 0 bases and J by 0 bases, with 12 bases between the two germline ends. Germline V CDR1 and CDR2: WNHNN, SYGVQD (reference sequence). CDR3 length: 17 residues.

The chain couples TRBV7-2 to TRBJ1-2; no clear D gene. V shed 1 base and J shed 13 bases, with 16 bases lying between them. This CDR3 region has 13 residues. CDR1 and CDR2 (germline): SGHTA, FQGNSA. This CDR3 is CASSLEGRVDCTF. The CDR3 region has the DNA TGTGCCAGCAGCTTAGAAGGCCGAGTGGACTGCACCTTC.

In its sample, this clonotype was seen a few times. The J gene is TRBJ2-5, the V gene TRBV4-2; tentative D call: TRBD2 (5 bases). Trimming shortened V by 0 bases and J by 2 bases, and 7 bases separated the two germline ends. This CDR3 has 14 amino acids. Germline V CDR1 and CDR2: LGHNA, YNFKEQ. CDR3 DNA sequence: TGTGCCAGCAGCCAAGACACGGGACAAGAGACCCAGTACTTC. Translating it yields CASSQDTGQETQYF.

Of note for this clonotype: A much more abundant neighbour one base away suggests this may be a read error. V gene TRBV10-3 combines with J gene TRBJ1-2; D unresolved. The CDR3 has 15 residues. CDR1 and CDR2 from the germline V gene are ENHRY and SYGVKD. V lost 6 bases to trimming and J lost 3 bases, with 17 bases between them. The CDR3 protein is CAIRESKQWDYGYTF. For the CDR3, the DNA is TGTGCCATCAGGGAATCCAAACAATGGGACTATGGCTACACCTTC.

On this clonotype: Since no conserved phenylalanine or tryptophan closes the CDR3, a read error is the likely cause. V is TRBV7-2 and J is TRBJ1-4, with D tentatively TRBD1 (5 bases). V lost 5 bases, J lost 4 bases, and 8 bases lay in between. Germline V gives CDR1 SGHTA, CDR2 FQGNSA. This CDR3 has 13 amino acids. CDR3 sequence reads: CASSRDRNEKLFL. The CDR3 DNA follows: TGTGCCAGCAGCAGGGACCGTAATGAAAAACTGTTTCTT.

This clonotype was seen repeatedly, ten times or more. The chain has TRBV25-1 and TRBJ1-2; 8 bases are a match to TRBD1. V was pared by 1 base and J by 6 bases, with 7 bases of the junction left unmatched. The germline CDR1 and CDR2 sequences are MGHDK and SYGVNS. The CDR3 runs 15 residues. The CDR3 loop is CASSESDRGLNGYTF. CDR3 coding DNA: TGTGCCAGCAGTGAATCCGACAGGGGCTTAAATGGCTACACCTTC.

This clonotype was found many times. The gene calls are TRBV9 and TRBJ1-2; D remains unclear. V gave up 2 bases and J gave up 3 bases, with 8 bases separating them. This CDR3 is 13 amino acids long. Per germline, CDR1 SGDLS and CDR2 YYNGEE. The CDR3 protein is CASSVGDHYGYTF. For the CDR3, the DNA is TGTGCCAGCAGCGTTGGGGATCACTATGGCTACACCTTC.

The chain is built from TRBV12-3 or TRBV12-4 and TRBJ1-2, with D uncertain. V was shortened by 2 bases and J by 11 bases, with 15 bases between the two germline ends. The CDR3 length is 13 residues. Written as DNA, the CDR3 is TGTGCCAGCAGTTTAATTGGTGACCTTGATTACACCTTC. Residues: CASSLIGDLDYTF.

This clonotype showed up many times. The chain carries TRBV20-1 and TRBJ1-5; D gene uncertain. Germline V CDR1 and CDR2: DFQATT, SNEGSKA (reference sequence). V was clipped by 4 bases and J by 2 bases, with 15 bases between them. CDR3 length equals 15 residues. The DNA of the CDR3 is TGCAGTGCTACTCCCCGGGAGGTCGGCAATCAGCCCCAGCATTTT. It encodes CSATPREVGNQPQHF.

This clonotype has at least ten counts. The rearrangement links TRBV19 to TRBJ2-7; 14 nucleotides agree with TRBD2. Germline V lookup: CDR1 LNHDA, CDR2 SQIVND (reference sequence). The CDR3 loop spans 14 amino acids. Trimming cost V 5 bases and J 6 bases; bases outside gene matches: 3. The chain's CDR3 is CASSAGLAGAEQYF. In nucleotides, the CDR3 is TGTGCCAGTAGTGCGGGACTAGCGGGAGCCGAGCAGTACTTC.

This clonotype appeared many times. This chain links TRBV19 with TRBJ1-2, with TRBD1 as a possible D gene (5 bases). Germline V lookup: CDR1 LNHDA, CDR2 SQIVND (reference sequence). The CDR3 consists of 13 residues. V was pared by 4 bases and J by 5 bases, with 11 bases between. The CDR3 sequence is CASSKGARYGYTF. The CDR3, as DNA: TGTGCCAGTAGTAAAGGGGCGAGGTATGGCTACACCTTC.

V and J are TRBV6-5 and TRBJ1-2; 7 bases match TRBD1. Germline CDR1 MNHEY, CDR2 SVGAGI. The V segment lost 6 bases and the J segment 8 bases; nucleotides outside the gene matches: 9. This CDR3 region has 13 residues. The CDR3 DNA reads as TGTGCCAGCAGGGAAAGGACAGGTGGGGGCTACACCTTC. Translation gives CASRERTGGGYTF.

Notes on this clonotype: A read error is possible here, since a much larger clone lies one base away. The chain carries TRBV6-6 and TRBJ1-1; D unresolved. From germline, CDR1 is MNHNY and CDR2 SVGAGI (reference sequence). V lost 5 bases to trimming and J lost 6 bases, with 10 bases between them. CDR3 length: 12 amino acids. The CDR3 DNA reads as TGTGCCAGCAGTGCCACCAGAGCTGAAGCTTTCTTT. Translating it yields CASSATRAEAFF.

As for this clonotype: A read error may explain this, as a much larger clone is one base away. The CDR3 here is CASSLRGIMDSPPHF. DNA for the CDR3: TGTGCCAGCAGCTTACGGGGGATTATGGATTCACCCCCCCACTTT. The gene calls are TRBV7-2 and TRBJ1-6; tentatively, D is TRBD1 (5 bases). The CDR3 has 15 residues. Germline V gene data show CDR1 as SGHTA and CDR2 as FQGNSA.

This clonotype was found many times. The chain has TRBV5-1 and TRBJ2-7; D gene uncertain. The CDR3 has 13 amino acids. V lost 0 bases and J lost 0, with 4 bases in between. CDR1 and CDR2 (germline): SGHRS, YFSETQ. CDR3 region: CASSLDDSYEQYF. CDR3 DNA: TGCGCCAGCAGCTTGGACGACTCCTACGAGCAGTACTTC.

This chain joins TRBV12-3 or TRBV12-4 and TRBJ1-2, with D perhaps matching TRBD1 (5 bases). The V and J ends lost 7 bases and 4 bases respectively, with 13 bases between them. The CDR3 consists of 13 residues. The CDR3 here is CASTPGRLYGYTF. Here the CDR3 DNA reads TGTGCCAGCACCCCGGGACGGCTCTATGGCTACACCTTC.

V is TRBV10-3 and J is TRBJ1-2; possibly TRBD1 for D (6 bases). Germline-derived CDR1 and CDR2 are ENHRY and SYGVKD. V shed 0 bases and J shed 0 bases, with 8 bases lying between them. The length of the CDR3 is 15 residues. This CDR3 reads CAISESDRANYGYTF. The CDR3 nucleotides read TGTGCCATCAGTGAGTCGGACAGAGCTAACTATGGCTACACCTTC.

The chain joins TRBV7-2 to TRBJ2-5, with TRBD1 as a possible D gene (5 bases). The V end was cut by 4 bases, the J end by 5 bases, with 14 bases between. Germline CDR1 reads SGHTA; CDR2 reads FQGNSA. The CDR3 spans 14 residues. CDR3 coding DNA: TGTGCCAGCAGCTCAGCTAGGGGCTGGGAGACCCAGTACTTC. It specifies CASSSARGWETQYF.

The sample holds a few counts of this clonotype. J is TRBJ1-2 and V is TRBV20-1; possible D gene TRBD1, 6 bases. CDR3 length: 13 residues. V gave up 8 bases and J gave up 8 bases, with 21 bases separating them. CDR1 DFQATT and CDR2 SNEGSKA come from the germline V gene (reference sequence). CDR3 sequence: CSPTEEGVKGYTF. The CDR3 bases are TGCAGTCCGACCGAGGAGGGGGTGAAGGGCTACACCTTC.

This clonotype was counted ten times or more. J is TRBJ2-5 and V is TRBV11-3, with 9 bases identical to TRBD1. CDR1 and CDR2 (germline): SGHNT, YENEEA. The CDR3 is 13 amino acids. J was trimmed by 3 bases and V by 4 bases; bases with no gene match: 0. The CDR3 coding sequence is TGTGCCAGCAGCTGGACAGGGGAAGAGACCCAGTACTTC. Protein sequence: CASSWTGEETQYF.

This clonotype has ten or more counts. J is TRBJ1-2 and V is TRBV29-1; 8 nucleotides align to TRBD1. This CDR3 contains 13 residues. V shed 7 bases and J 3 bases; nucleotides not matched to a gene: 7. CDR1 SQVTM and CDR2 ANQGSEA come from the germline V gene. CDR3 amino acids: CSGRTGGDYGYTF. DNA of the CDR3: TGCAGCGGCCGTACAGGGGGGGACTATGGCTACACCTTC.

This clonotype has more than one count but fewer than ten. V usage is TRBV7-2 and J usage is TRBJ2-7; maybe TRBD1 (6 bases). V lost 5 bases to trimming and J lost 3 bases, with 17 bases between them. Per germline, CDR1 SGHTA and CDR2 FQGNSA. This CDR3 contains 15 residues. The CDR3 spells CASSRYREADYEQYF. The CDR3 region has the DNA TGTGCCAGCAGCAGATACAGGGAAGCGGACTACGAGCAGTACTTC.

This clonotype appeared a few times. The rearrangement links TRBV10-1 to TRBJ2-2; D unresolved. Looked up from germline, CDR1 is WNHNN and CDR2 is SYGVQD (reference sequence). The CDR3 contains 14 residues. V lost 0 bases and J 3 bases, leaving 5 bases between the germline ends. The CDR3 nucleotides are TGCGCCAGCAGTGAGTCAGGATACACCGGGGAGCTGTTTTTT. Translation gives CASSESGYTGELFF.

The chain links TRBV6-5 to TRBJ1-1, with D unclear. This CDR3 has 14 residues. Germline CDR1 reads MNHEY; CDR2 reads SVGAGI. V was pared by 7 bases and J by 4 bases, with 16 bases between. The CDR3 loop is CASTLSWLATEAFF. CDR3 bases: TGTGCCAGCACCTTAAGCTGGTTAGCCACTGAAGCTTTCTTT.

The V and J genes are TRBV2 and TRBJ2-2; D call uncertain. Germline assignment: CDR1 SNHLY and CDR2 FYNNEI. CDR3 size: 14 residues. With 7 bases removed from V and 0 bases from J, the gap between germline ends came to 9 bases. The CDR3 DNA follows: TGTGCCAGCATGGGTAACGCGAACACCGGGGAGCTGTTTTTT. It translates to CASMGNANTGELFF.

This clonotype was counted at least ten times. The chain links TRBV19 to TRBJ2-5; D gene uncertain. The germline gives CDR1 LNHDA, CDR2 SQIVND (reference sequence). There are 12 residues in the CDR3. The V and J ends lost 3 bases and 5 bases respectively, with 7 bases between them. CDR3 bases: TGTGCCAGTAGTATGACGGGTGAGACCCAGTACTTC. This codes for CASSMTGETQYF.

A single count supports this clonotype. This chain joins TRBV5-5 and TRBJ1-5; a possible D gene is TRBD1 (5 bases). V gave up 3 bases and J gave up 4 bases, with 14 bases separating them. The length of the CDR3 is 15 residues. From germline, CDR1 is SGHKS and CDR2 YYEKEE (reference sequence). Here the CDR3 reads CASSSEGLGNQPQHF. The DNA of the CDR3 is TGTGCCAGCAGCTCCGAGGGGCTCGGGAATCAGCCCCAGCATTTT.

The rearrangement links TRBV7-2 to TRBJ1-1; D remains unclear. The germline V gene encodes CDR1 SGHTA and CDR2 FQGNSA. The CDR3 is 14 residues long. V was pared by 5 bases and J by 1 base, with 11 bases between. CDR3 in amino acids: CASSLRWQNTEAFF. The CDR3 nucleotides read TGTGCCAGCAGCCTTAGATGGCAGAACACTGAAGCTTTCTTT.